The rows below give T cell receptor beta chains drawn from one sample of a study of T cell changes during pregnancy in multiple sclerosis. Produced via immunoSEQ multiplex PCR; TCRdb's table is partial and in-frame only. The table shows under 65,000 clones, with over 85% occurring only once. The source was CD8+ T cells from peripheral blood mononuclear cells, collected in the third trimester of pregnancy. The source is a female donor with multiple sclerosis, enrolled in a pregnancy study. Each CDR3 is given with its conserved first and last residue. The order of the fields is D gene, clone size, J gene, V gene, CDR3 DNA, CDR3 protein. D genes are given only for firm matches. Clone size appears in some rows only: once, few, many, or a class for an expanded clone.

D: TRBD1; size: -; J: TRBJ2-7; V: TRBV2; DNA: TGTGCCAGCAGTTATGGACAGGGAGCCTCCTACGAGCAGTACTTC; CDR3: CASSYGQGASYEQYF
D: TRBD2; size: -; J: TRBJ2-3; V: TRBV4-1; DNA: TGCGCCAGCAGCCCGAGCGGGGGGCCCGATACGCAGTATTTT; CDR3: CASSPSGGPDTQYF
D: -; size: -; J: TRBJ1-2; V: TRBV5-6; DNA: TGTGCCAGCAGCTTGCGGGGTATCGACTATGGCTACACCTTC; CDR3: CASSLRGIDYGYTF
D: -; size: -; J: TRBJ2-7; V: TRBV6-1; DNA: TGTGCCAGCAGTGTCTACGCGGGGTACGCTTCCTACGAGCAGTACTTC; CDR3: CASSVYAGYASYEQYF
D: TRBD2; size: -; J: TRBJ2-5; V: TRBV5-6; DNA: TGTGCCAGCAGCTTGGCAGGACTAGCGGGATTTTTGCAAGAGACCCAGTACTTC; CDR3: CASSLAGLAGFLQETQYF
D: -; size: -; J: TRBJ2-1; V: TRBV11-1; DNA: TGTGCCAGCAGCTTAGCGGGTCCAGCGGCCCCCTACAATGAGCAGTTCTTC; CDR3: CASSLAGPAAPYNEQFF
D: TRBD2; size: -; J: TRBJ2-1; V: TRBV7-3; DNA: TGTGCCAGCAGCTTAACGCGTAGCGGGGGCTGGGGTGGGTACAATGAGCAGTTCTTC; CDR3: CASSLTRSGGWGGYNEQFF
D: TRBD1; size: -; J: TRBJ2-2; V: TRBV9; DNA: TGTGCCAGCAGCGTGGGACAGGGGGCGGTAGCCGGGGAGCTGTTTTTT; CDR3: CASSVGQGAVAGELFF
D: TRBD1; size: -; J: TRBJ1-1; V: TRBV6-1; DNA: TGTGCCAGCAGCCGGGACAGGACCACTGAAGCTTTCTTT; CDR3: CASSRDRTTEAFF
D: TRBD1; size: -; J: TRBJ2-5; V: TRBV7-8; DNA: TGTGCCAGCAGCTTAGTAGGGGGCCTGGAGACCCAGTACTTC; CDR3: CASSLVGGLETQYF
D: TRBD1; size: -; J: TRBJ1-5; V: TRBV6-1; DNA: TGTGCCAGCAGTGAAGGGACAGGGCTTCAAGGAAATCAGCCCCAGCATTTT; CDR3: CASSEGTGLQGNQPQHF
D: TRBD2; size: -; J: TRBJ2-1; V: TRBV19; DNA: TGTGCCAGTAGTAGGCCTCCCCCCCCCAGCGGGAGTCCGGATGAGCAGTTCTTC; CDR3: CASSRPPPPSGSPDEQFF
D: -; size: -; J: TRBJ2-1; V: TRBV11-2; DNA: TGTGCCAGCAGCGGTAGCGACAATGAGCAGTTCTTC; CDR3: CASSGSDNEQFF
D: -; size: -; J: TRBJ1-2; V: TRBV7-8; DNA: TGTGCCAGCAGCTTAGTGGGGGGGGCGGTTGTGAAAGCGAACTATGGCTACACCTTC; CDR3: CASSLVGGAVVKANYGYTF
D: -; size: -; J: TRBJ2-1; V: TRBV19; DNA: TGTGCCAGTAGTCACGACAGTTACAATGAGCAGTTCTTC; CDR3: CASSHDSYNEQFF
D: -; size: -; J: TRBJ2-1; V: TRBV4-2; DNA: TGTGCCAGCAGCCAAGACCCAACAGCGGAGGCCCCCTACAATGAGCAGTTCTTC; CDR3: CASSQDPTAEAPYNEQFF
D: -; size: once; J: TRBJ2-1; V: TRBV6-5; DNA: TGTGCCAGCAGTTACGGAGCGGGTGTCCACAATGAGCAGTTCTTC; CDR3: CASSYGAGVHNEQFF
D: -; size: -; J: TRBJ2-7; V: TRBV19; DNA: TGTGCCAGTAGTAAGGAAAACAGGGTCGACGAGCAGTACTTC; CDR3: CASSKENRVDEQYF
D: TRBD2; size: -; J: TRBJ2-1; V: TRBV7-9; DNA: TGTGCCAGCAGCTTAGGGTCACTAGCGACATACAATGAGCAGTTCTTC; CDR3: CASSLGSLATYNEQFF
D: -; size: -; J: TRBJ2-5; V: TRBV4-2; DNA: TGTGCCAGCAGCCAGCGCGGCGGGGAGCAAGGAGAGACCCAGTACTTC; CDR3: CASSQRGGEQGETQYF
D: TRBD1; size: few; J: TRBJ2-4; V: TRBV7-9; DNA: TGTGCCAGCAGCGGCAAGGGGACAGACCGGGGGTACTTC; CDR3: CASSGKGTDRGYF
D: -; size: -; J: TRBJ2-7; V: TRBV6-5; DNA: TGTGCCAGCAGTCTTACGACCGGGAGCGAGCAGTACTTC; CDR3: CASSLTTGSEQYF
D: TRBD2; size: once; J: TRBJ2-2; V: TRBV27; DNA: TGTGCCAGCCGCGCGGGAGGAGGGACCGGGGAGCTGTTTTTT; CDR3: CASRAGGGTGELFF
D: -; size: -; J: TRBJ2-7; V: TRBV4-1; DNA: TGCGCCAGCAGCCAAGTTATGAACACAAAAAACGAGCAGTACTTC; CDR3: CASSQVMNTKNEQYF
D: -; size: -; J: TRBJ2-7; V: TRBV30; DNA: TGTGCCTGGGCGGAGGGGGCTTGGGAGCAGTACTTC; CDR3: CAWAEGAWEQYF
D: -; size: -; J: TRBJ2-1; V: TRBV19; DNA: TGTGCCAGTAGTATCGCCGGGTTTAGCTCCTACAATGAGCAGTTCTTC; CDR3: CASSIAGFSSYNEQFF